This T cell receptor (beta chain) was sequenced for a study of metastatic and nonmetastatic thyroid tumors. At the level of the study: Repertoires from malignant and benign thyroid patients were compared across blood and tumor or nodule tissue. Broader study findings: Reportedly, malignant thyroid tumors had significantly higher TCR beta diversity than benign nodules, in blood and tumor.

The authors' processing: The study built a papillary thyroid cancer distant-metastasis classifier from CDR3 differences across clinicopathological groups. TCRdb re-processed the PCR reads through MiXCR. In this record, the V and J calls reflect TCRdb's handling and not the investigators' own analysis. The table has 20,000 to 25,000 clones, less than 15% seen once. Nobody among the patients had been given any treatment before thyroid surgery. Trimming removed 2 bases from V and 2 bases from J, with 7 bases in between. The CDR3 is 14 amino acids. Germline V CDR1 and CDR2: SGHRS, YFSETQ. A word on this clone: Its antigen remains unknown.

Sequencing used blood. This clonotype was obtained from a male donor with papillary thyroid cancer or a benign thyroid nodule (not recorded which). Some clones in this sample may be carry-over from other donors' samples. The chain uses TRBV5-1 and TRBJ2-2; no definite D call. The DNA of the CDR3 is TGCGCCAGCAGCTTAACACCAAACACCGGGGAGCTGTTTTTT. It specifies CASSLTPNTGELFF.